Presented here are 29 T cell receptor beta chains from one specimen sequenced in a study of shared clonotypes between healthy human individuals (dated by TCRdb to the early 2020s). Library preparation used the immunoSEQ multiplex PCR assay. Imported from immuneACCESS, the table was reduced by TCRdb to in-frame sequences with V and J called. These copies leave out some clones; in studies compared against another copy, an unresolved V gene accounts for under half, and the cause of the remainder is not known. This sample lists some 470,000 clones; 75% to 85% were detected once. About an eighth of the sample lies in the top ten. Material: PBMCs. The receptor set was obtained from a woman aged 40-49 years in good health. Some clones in this sample may be carry-over from other donors' samples.

This rearrangement joins TRBV7-8 to TRBJ2-3; 7 bases match TRBD2. The CDR3 totals 15 residues. The junction had 12 bases not matched to a gene; V was cut back by 8 bases and J by 4 bases. Germline CDR1 SGHVS, CDR2 FQNEAQ. CDR3 in DNA: TGTGCCAGCCGTTCCGGGACTATTTTATCAGATACGCAGTATTTT. It is translated as CASRSGTILSDTQYF.

The chain recombines TRBV10-3 with TRBJ1-2, with D possibly matching TRBD1 (6 bases). Germline V gene sequence: CDR1 ENHRY, CDR2 SYGVKD. With 0 bases removed from V and 4 bases from J, the gap between germline ends came to 15 bases. The CDR3 has 16 residues. The DNA of the CDR3 is TGTGCCATCAGTGAGTCGATCACAGGGCGCTCCTATGGCTACACCTTC. Its translation is CAISESITGRSYGYTF.

This clone was counted a few times. This chain uses TRBV6-5 with TRBJ2-3; TRBD2 matches at 7 bases. V dropped 2 bases and J dropped 6; count of bases not matched to a gene: 2. Germline lookup yields CDR1 MNHEY and CDR2 SVGAGI. CDR3 size: 13 residues. CDR3 sequence reads: CASSYREGDTQYF. The CDR3 coding sequence is TGTGCCAGCAGTTACAGGGAGGGGGATACGCAGTATTTT.

A word on this clone: Compared with germline, one end of the junction differs, possibly owing to a read error. This same CDR3 is encoded by further DNA sequences in the sample. V gene TRBV11-1 combines with J gene TRBJ1-1; D is uncertain. The germline V gene encodes CDR1 SGHAT and CDR2 FQDESV (reference sequence). The CDR3 contains 14 residues. The CDR3 bases are TGTGCCAGCAGCCTAGCGGGGTTGAGCACTGAAGCTTTCTTT. The encoded protein is CASSLAGLSTEAFF.

Points on this clone: An end of the junction does not agree with germline; a read error may underlie this. The CDR3 region is CASSLTVARTDTQYF. The CDR3 coding sequence is TGCGCCAGCAGCTTAACTGTGGCCCGCACAGATACGCAGTATTTT. The rearrangement joins TRBV7-3 to TRBJ2-3; D not certain. The CDR3 extends over 15 amino acids. Germline V gene sequence: CDR1 SGHTA, CDR2 FQGTGA.

The DNA for the CDR3 is TGCAGCGTATCTTGGTCGGGACGGGGGAGTAAAGAGACCCAGTACTTC. Protein: CSVSWSGRGSKETQYF. The V call is TRBV29-1, the J call TRBJ2-5; D perhaps matches TRBD2 (6 bases). Between the trimmed V and J ends, which lost 6 bases and 3 bases, there was a span of 23 bases. The CDR3 contains 16 residues. Germline V lookup: CDR1 SQVTM, CDR2 ANQGSEA.

The chain uses TRBV4-2 and TRBJ2-7, with a weak D call TRBD2 (6 bases). The CDR3 totals 13 residues. With 5 bases removed from V and 6 bases from J, the gap between germline ends came to 14 bases. Germline-derived CDR1 and CDR2 are LGHNA and YNFKEQ. The CDR3: CASSLGGVSEQYF. DNA for the CDR3: TGTGCCAGCAGCTTAGGAGGGGTTAGCGAGCAGTACTTC.

The V call is TRBV19, the J call TRBJ1-1, with a weak D call TRBD1 (5 bases). From germline, CDR1 is LNHDA and CDR2 SQIVND (reference sequence). The CDR3 runs to 13 residues. The ends were cut back, 8 bases at V and 3 bases at J, with 13 bases in the middle. The CDR3 spells CASGVGADTEAFF. CDR3 coding DNA: TGTGCCAGTGGCGTCGGGGCGGACACTGAAGCTTTCTTT.

This clone showed up many times. The chain recombines TRBV9 with TRBJ2-5; TRBD2 is a possible D gene (6 bases). The CDR3 covers 14 residues. Deletions cut 3 bases from V and 10 bases from J, with 19 bases between. Germline lookup yields CDR1 SGDLS and CDR2 YYNGEE. The CDR3 nucleotides read TGTGCCAGCAGCGCCTCCGGGACGCGGGGTGGCCAGTACTTC. It encodes CASSASGTRGGQYF.

The CDR3 is CAWSVQESQPQHF. The CDR3 nucleotides read TGTGCCTGGAGCGTTCAGGAGAGTCAGCCCCAGCATTTT. V gene TRBV30 combines with J gene TRBJ1-5; D uncertain. Deletions cut 3 bases from V and 6 bases from J, with 12 bases between. Per the germline V gene, CDR1 is GTSNPN and CDR2 is SVGIG (reference sequence). This CDR3 spans 13 amino acids. Drawing the rest from reference TRBV30 and TRBJ1-5, the complete variable domain is SQTIHQWPATLVQPVGSPLSLECTVEGTSNPNLYWYRQAAGRGLQLLFYSVGIGQISSEVPQNLSASRPQDRQFILSSKKLLLSDSGFYLCAWSVQESQPQHFGDGTRLSIL.

This clone was counted a few times. J is TRBJ2-2 and V is TRBV5-1; maybe TRBD1 (7 bases). The CDR3 has 15 amino acids. Germline V lookup: CDR1 SGHRS, CDR2 YFSETQ. Trimming removed 1 base from V and 5 bases from J, with 12 bases in between. CDR3 protein: CASSLSGGITGELFF. Written as DNA, the CDR3 is TGCGCCAGCAGCTTGTCAGGGGGGATTACCGGGGAGCTGTTTTTT.

This chain joins TRBV19 and TRBJ2-7; no clear D gene. Germline assignment: CDR1 LNHDA and CDR2 SQIVND (reference sequence). The length of the CDR3 is 13 residues. The germline V and J ends were trimmed by 5 bases and 3 bases, with 11 bases remaining between them. CDR3 loop: CASSLTVFYEQYF. The CDR3 coding sequence is TGTGCCAGTAGTTTAACAGTTTTCTACGAGCAGTACTTC.

This clone was counted between two and nine times. This chain uses TRBV21-1 with TRBJ2-7; TRBD2, the table's D call, lacks a check against the DNA. TRBV21-1 is recorded as a pseudogene. The CDR3 consists of 17 residues. This chain's CDR3 is CASSKDWTSGSLYEQYF. CDR3 coding DNA: TGTGCCAGCAGCAAAGATTGGACTAGCGGGAGCCTATACGAGCAGTACTTC.

The J gene is TRBJ1-1, the V gene TRBV29-1; TRBD1 matches at 10 bases. This CDR3 region has 13 residues. CDR1 is SQVTM, CDR2 ANQGSEA, per germline. Losses at the gene ends were 3 bases for V and 12 bases for J; bases not matched to a gene: 10. The CDR3: CSVDERGTGVTFF. For the CDR3, the DNA is TGCAGCGTTGACGAGAGAGGGACAGGGGTGACTTTCTTT.

This clone was seen once. The J gene is TRBJ1-1, the V gene TRBV25-1, with D possibly being TRBD1 (5 bases). V lost 4 bases, J lost 5 bases, and 5 bases lay in between. The CDR3 loop spans 11 amino acids. Germline assignment: CDR1 MGHDK and CDR2 SYGVNS. The CDR3 nucleotides read TGTGCCAGCAGTGGGGGGACTGAAGCTTTCTTT. It yields the protein CASSGGTEAFF.

The J gene is TRBJ2-5, the V gene TRBV11-3, with 11 bases aligning to TRBD2. The germline CDR1 and CDR2 sequences are SGHNT and YENEEA. The CDR3 totals 15 residues. The trim removed 5 bases at V and 3 bases at J, leaving 5 bases unmatched. The CDR3 region is CASSPSGLAEETQYF. Written as DNA, the CDR3 is TGTGCCAGCAGCCCCTCGGGACTAGCGGAAGAGACCCAGTACTTC.

The chain carries TRBV7-2 and TRBJ1-1; D may be TRBD1 (5 bases). Germline lookup yields CDR1 SGHTA and CDR2 FQGNSA. V shed 7 bases and J shed 0 bases, with 18 bases lying between them. The CDR3 length is 16 residues. The CDR3 nucleotides read TGTGCCAGCAAAAAGATGATACAGGCCATGAACACTGAAGCTTTCTTT. It is translated as CASKKMIQAMNTEAFF. Looking up the rest from reference TRBV7-2 and TRBJ1-1 gives the full variable domain: GAGVSQSPSNKVTEKGKDVELRCDPISGHTALYWYRQSLGQGLEFLIYFQGNSAPDKSGLPSDRFSAERTGGSVSTLTIQRTQQEDSAVYLCASKKMIQAMNTEAFFGQGTRLTVV.

The chain combines TRBV18 with TRBJ1-4, with D perhaps matching TRBD1 (6 bases). Germline assignment: CDR1 KGHSH and CDR2 LQKENI. V was cut by 2 bases and J by 6 bases, with 13 bases left in between. The CDR3 totals 15 residues. The CDR3 here is CASSPTVGGDEKLFF. The CDR3 bases are TGTGCCAGCTCACCAACGGTCGGGGGCGATGAAAAACTGTTTTTT.

This sequence joins TRBV7-3 and TRBJ1-1; D might be TRBD1 (5 bases). CDR3 length: 15 amino acids. Germline V CDR1 and CDR2: SGHTA, FQGTGA. Trimming removed 5 bases from V and 1 base from J, with 14 bases in between. CDR3 bases: TGTGCCAGCAGCCTCTGGGCTGACAGGAACACTGAAGCTTTCTTT. It codes for CASSLWADRNTEAFF. Based on the CDR3 plus reference TRBV7-3 and TRBJ1-1, the full variable domain is GAGVSQTPSNKVTEKGKYVELRCDPISGHTALYWYRQSLGQGPEFLIYFQGTGAADDSGLPNDRFFAVRPEGSVSTLKIQRTERGDSAVYLCASSLWADRNTEAFFGQGTRLTVV.

The chain joins TRBV5-1 to TRBJ2-7, with D uncertain. The CDR3 runs 14 residues. The germline CDR1 and CDR2 sequences are SGHRS and YFSETQ. The V gene lost 1 base and the J gene lost 6 bases, with 14 bases spanning the gap. CDR3 region: CASSLRLVAREQYF. As DNA, the CDR3 is TGCGCCAGCAGCTTGCGGCTAGTGGCTCGCGAGCAGTACTTC. Full variable domain (remainder filled in from reference TRBV5-1 and TRBJ2-7): KAGVTQTPRYLIKTRGQQVTLSCSPISGHRSVSWYQQTPGQGLQFLFEYFSETQRNKGNFPGRFSGRQFSNSRSEMNVSTLELGDSALYLCASSLRLVAREQYFGPGTRLTVT.

The genes are TRBV29-1 and TRBJ2-3; D ambiguous. Between the trimmed V and J ends, which lost 7 bases and 4 bases, there was a span of 15 bases. Germline lookup yields CDR1 SQVTM and CDR2 ANQGSEA. The length of the CDR3 is 13 residues. The CDR3 DNA reads TGCAGCGCTGAGACCGATTTGGCAGATACGCAGTATTTT. This gives the protein CSAETDLADTQYF.

The chain links TRBV5-1 to TRBJ2-1; the D is unclear. CDR3 length equals 13 residues. V lost 0 bases to trimming and J lost 9 bases, with 10 bases between them. Germline loops: CDR1 SGHRS, CDR2 YFSETQ. Here the CDR3 reads CASSLDGGTEQFF. The CDR3 region has the DNA TGCGCCAGCAGCTTGGATGGTGGAACTGAGCAGTTCTTC. Complete variable domain (other parts from reference TRBV5-1 and TRBJ2-1): KAGVTQTPRYLIKTRGQQVTLSCSPISGHRSVSWYQQTPGQGLQFLFEYFSETQRNKGNFPGRFSGRQFSNSRSEMNVSTLELGDSALYLCASSLDGGTEQFFGPGTRLTVL.

The chain combines TRBV5-6 with TRBJ1-4; D is unresolved. The V end was cut by 3 bases, the J end by 6 bases, with 12 bases between. The V gene's germline CDR1 is SGHDT and CDR2 YYEEEE. The CDR3 loop spans 14 amino acids. The CDR3 DNA is TGTGCCAGCAGCTCGGGTTGGGGTCATGAAAAACTGTTTTTT. Its protein product is CASSSGWGHEKLFF.

The J gene is TRBJ1-4, the V gene TRBV7-8; D not certain. The V gene lost 2 bases and the J gene lost 6 bases, with 10 bases spanning the gap. The CDR3 covers 14 residues. CDR1 SGHVS and CDR2 FQNEAQ come from the germline V gene. In nucleotides, the CDR3 is TGTGCCAGCAGCTTATTGCCCGGGTATGAAAAACTGTTTTTT. This encodes CASSLLPGYEKLFF.

The DNA for the CDR3 is TGTGCCAGCAGCGCGACTAGCGGGGGACCTTCCTACGAGCAGTACTTC. It specifies CASSATSGGPSYEQYF. The chain uses TRBV11-2 and TRBJ2-7, with 12 nucleotides matching TRBD2. CDR1 is SGHAT and CDR2 is FQNNGV in the germline V gene. V was clipped by 5 bases and J by 1 base; unmatched bases: 6. The CDR3 loop spans 16 amino acids.

The rearrangement joins TRBV28 to TRBJ2-7; 12 bases fit TRBD2. Germline CDR1 reads MDHEN; CDR2 reads SYDVKM. Trimming took 7 bases from V and 3 from J; bases not matched to a gene: 13. The CDR3 runs to 17 residues. This chain's CDR3 is CASNELAGGSRGYEQYF. Written as DNA, the CDR3 is TGTGCCAGCAACGAGCTAGCGGGAGGGTCCCGGGGCTACGAGCAGTACTTC.

The V and J genes are TRBV30 and TRBJ2-1, with D perhaps matching TRBD2 (6 bases). V was shortened by 5 bases and J by 1 base, with 15 bases between the two germline ends. Germline CDR1 reads GTSNPN; CDR2 reads SVGIG (reference sequence). The CDR3 length is 15 residues. This chain's CDR3 is CAWGETSLSYNEQFF. As DNA, the CDR3 is TGTGCCTGGGGCGAGACTAGTTTGTCCTACAATGAGCAGTTCTTC.

The V gene is TRBV5-6, the J gene TRBJ1-2; D is unclear. The CDR3 length is 13 residues. The germline CDR1 and CDR2 sequences are SGHDT and YYEEEE. Trimming left V 0 bases short and J 3 bases short, with 6 bases between. The DNA for the CDR3 is TGTGCCAGCAGCTTGGCGGCGGACTATGGCTACACCTTC. The encoded protein is CASSLAADYGYTF.

The rearrangement joins TRBV18 to TRBJ2-7; 13 bases align to TRBD2. CDR3 length equals 16 residues. V shed 5 bases and J 4 bases; nucleotides not matched to a gene: 8. Germline values: CDR1 KGHSH, CDR2 LQKENI. As DNA, the CDR3 is TGTGCCAGCTCAGGGACTAGCGGGGACCTTGGTTACGAGCAGTACTTC. Encoded protein: CASSGTSGDLGYEQYF.